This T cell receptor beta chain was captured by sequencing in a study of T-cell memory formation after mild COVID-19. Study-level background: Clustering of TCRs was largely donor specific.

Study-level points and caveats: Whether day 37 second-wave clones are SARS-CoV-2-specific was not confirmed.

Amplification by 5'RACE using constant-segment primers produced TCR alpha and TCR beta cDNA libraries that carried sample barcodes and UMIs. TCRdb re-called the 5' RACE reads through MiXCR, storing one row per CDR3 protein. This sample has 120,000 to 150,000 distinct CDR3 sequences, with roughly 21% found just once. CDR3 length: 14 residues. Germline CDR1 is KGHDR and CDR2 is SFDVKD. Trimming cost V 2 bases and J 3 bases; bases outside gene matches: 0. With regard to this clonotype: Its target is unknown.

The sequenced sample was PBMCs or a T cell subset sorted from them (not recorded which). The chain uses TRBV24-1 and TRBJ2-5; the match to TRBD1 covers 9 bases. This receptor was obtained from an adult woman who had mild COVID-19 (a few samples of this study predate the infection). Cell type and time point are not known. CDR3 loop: CATSDWDREETQYF. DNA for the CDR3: TGTGCCACCAGTGATTGGGACAGGGAAGAGACCCAGTACTTC.